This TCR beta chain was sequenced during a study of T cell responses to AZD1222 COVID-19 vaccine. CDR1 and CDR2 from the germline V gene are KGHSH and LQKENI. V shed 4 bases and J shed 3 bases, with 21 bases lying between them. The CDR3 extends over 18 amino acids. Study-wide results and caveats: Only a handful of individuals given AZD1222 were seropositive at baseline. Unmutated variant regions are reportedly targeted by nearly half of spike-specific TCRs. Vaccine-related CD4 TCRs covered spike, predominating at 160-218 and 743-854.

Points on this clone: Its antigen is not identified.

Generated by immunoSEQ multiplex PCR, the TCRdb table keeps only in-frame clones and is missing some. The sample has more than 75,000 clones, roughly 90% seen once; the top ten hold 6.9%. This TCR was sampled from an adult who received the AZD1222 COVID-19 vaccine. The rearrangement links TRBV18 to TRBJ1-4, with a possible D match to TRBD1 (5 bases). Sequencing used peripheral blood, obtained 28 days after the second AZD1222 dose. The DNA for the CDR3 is TGTGCCAGCTCACACCAGCTGGGGCTCGGACTAGCTAATGAAAAACTGTTTTTT. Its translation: CASSHQLGLGLANEKLFF.